The entry below gives a single T cell receptor beta chain sequence along with its context. What it binds is unknown. Unique molecular identifiers were incorporated into the prepared TCRbeta library. TCRdb analysed the PCR reads with MiXCR anew, one entry per CDR3 protein. The top ten hold under 30% of the sample, which has about 400,000 distinct CDR3 sequences, about 17% seen once. Germline V gives CDR1 SQVTM, CDR2 ANQGSEA. Trimming cost V 6 bases and J 4 bases, with 9 bases left between them. The CDR3 runs to 11 residues. The data originate from a study of T-cell reconstitution after alpha-beta-depleted transplantation in children. Findings and caveats of the study: The authors attributed T-cell counts and diversity one year after transplant mostly to newly produced T cells. There were reportedly several hundred expanded graft clones from which alpha-beta T cells came about two months after transplant. Some patients' high day-60 TCRbeta diversity was attributed to recipient cells surviving conditioning.

Sequenced here: PBMCs, mostly from graft donor cells, sampled 360 days after TCRalphabeta/CD19-depleted stem cell transplant. This rearrangement joins TRBV29-1 to TRBJ2-5; no clear D. The sequence derives from a boy in the first two years of life who had a stem cell transplant for Wiskott-Aldrich syndrome, so the T cells may come from the graft donor. In DNA, the CDR3 is TGCAGCGTAGGAGACACAGAGACCCAGTACTTC. It codes for CSVGDTETQYF.